This T cell receptor beta chain was captured in a study of cytomegalovirus exposure and HLA in healthy donors. Findings of the study overall: Researchers left out some V segments, among them TRBV6-2 and TRBV6-3, as indistinguishable. Later analysis associated a missense DCLRE1C variant with TCR beta V- and J-gene trimming. Roughly even sequencing depth across donors was the assumption behind the presence/absence analyses.

The V end was cut by 2 bases, the J end by 9 bases, with 17 bases between. Germline assignment: CDR1 LNHDA and CDR2 SQIVND (reference sequence). There are 15 residues in the CDR3. Primers included in the PCR were 60 Vbeta and 13 Jbeta primers. The data were produced by immunoSEQ multiplex PCR, yet TCRdb's version contains in-frame clones alone and is incomplete. The top ten hold roughly 4.5% of the sample, which has 100,000 or so clones, nearly 80% seen once. Note on this clone: Its antigen is still unknown.

Sequenced input: PBMCs. The chain recombines TRBV19 with TRBJ2-1; no firm D call. The source is a woman aged 40-49 years in good health and CMV-seropositive. CDR3 residues: CASSISLSRRFEQFF. DNA for the CDR3: TGTGCCAGTAGTATAAGTCTATCCCGGCGGTTTGAGCAGTTCTTC.